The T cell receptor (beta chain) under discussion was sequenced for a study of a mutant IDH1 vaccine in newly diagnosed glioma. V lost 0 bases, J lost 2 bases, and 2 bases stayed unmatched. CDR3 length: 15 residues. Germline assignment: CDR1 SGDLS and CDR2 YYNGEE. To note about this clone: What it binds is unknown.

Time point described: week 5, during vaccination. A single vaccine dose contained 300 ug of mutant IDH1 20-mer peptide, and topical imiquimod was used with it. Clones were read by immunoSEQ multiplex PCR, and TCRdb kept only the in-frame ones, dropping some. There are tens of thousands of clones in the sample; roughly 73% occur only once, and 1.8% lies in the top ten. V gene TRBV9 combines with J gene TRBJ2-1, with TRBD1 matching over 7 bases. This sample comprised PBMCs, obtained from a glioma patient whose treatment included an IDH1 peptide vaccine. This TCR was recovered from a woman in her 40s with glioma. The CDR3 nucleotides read TGTGCCAGCAGCGTAGTGGGGACAGCCTACAATGAGCAGTTCTTC. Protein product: CASSVVGTAYNEQFF.